This TCR beta chain stems from a study of blood T cell repertoires in COVID-19. Turning to the study itself: Italy, Spain and the United States were the sources of the convalescent and acute COVID-19 samples.

Clones were read by immunoSEQ multiplex PCR, and TCRdb kept only the in-frame ones, dropping some. The sample has some 330,000 clones, around 86% seen once. The V gene's germline CDR1 is SGHRS and CDR2 YFSETQ. The CDR3 extends over 14 amino acids. The V and J ends lost 6 bases and 4 bases respectively, with 14 bases between them. Living in 24 US areas, the participants were between roughly 18 and 90 years of age. The recovered donors of Cohort 3 showed two negative PCRs, clearance, or symptom resolution. This sequence was found in a woman aged 45 to 65 who had recovered from COVID-19. V is TRBV5-1 and J is TRBJ2-1; D is perhaps TRBD2 (5 bases). Source material: PBMCs or T cells enriched from blood (not recorded which). This CDR3 reads CASMAGDAYNEQFF. The CDR3 bases are TGCGCCAGCATGGCCGGGGATGCATACAATGAGCAGTTCTTC.